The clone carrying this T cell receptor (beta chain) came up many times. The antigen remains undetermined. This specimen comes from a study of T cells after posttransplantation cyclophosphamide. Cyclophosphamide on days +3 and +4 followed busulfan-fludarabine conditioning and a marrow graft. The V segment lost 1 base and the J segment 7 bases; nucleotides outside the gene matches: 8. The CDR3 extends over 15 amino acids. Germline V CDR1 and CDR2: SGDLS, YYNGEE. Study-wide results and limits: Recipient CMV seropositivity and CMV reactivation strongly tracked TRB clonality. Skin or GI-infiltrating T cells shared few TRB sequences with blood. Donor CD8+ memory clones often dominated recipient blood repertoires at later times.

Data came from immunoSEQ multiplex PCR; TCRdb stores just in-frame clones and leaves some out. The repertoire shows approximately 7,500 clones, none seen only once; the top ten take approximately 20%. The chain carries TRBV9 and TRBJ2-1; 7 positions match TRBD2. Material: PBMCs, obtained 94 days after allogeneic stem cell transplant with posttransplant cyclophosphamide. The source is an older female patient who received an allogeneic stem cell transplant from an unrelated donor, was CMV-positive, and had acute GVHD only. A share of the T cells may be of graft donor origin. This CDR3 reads CASSVTSASMNEQFF. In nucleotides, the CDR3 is TGTGCCAGCAGCGTAACTAGCGCTAGTATGAATGAGCAGTTCTTC.